The rows below give T cell receptor beta chains drawn from one sample of a study of Ad26.COV2.S vaccination and SARS-CoV-2 variants. TCRdb's table, derived via immunoSEQ multiplex PCR, lists solely in-frame clones and lacks some. The sample records about 370,000 clones, about 91% being singletons. The source material was peripheral blood, sampled in a trial of Ad26.COV2.S vaccine versus placebo. The receptors were sampled from a person between 18 and 59 years old who received the Ad26.COV2.S COVID-19 vaccine or a placebo. CDR3s include the opening cysteine and the closing phenylalanine or tryptophan. The D gene is left open where the match is weak. Only some rows state a clone size, as once, few, many or a class for expanded clones.

j_call clone_size v_call cdr3_length d_call cdr3_aa cdr3_nt
TRBJ2-1 - TRBV4-1 17 - CASSQDRGQSSYNEQFF TGCGCCAGCAGCCAAGATCGCGGACAGAGCTCCTACAATGAGCAGTTCTTC
TRBJ2-2 - TRBV19 14 TRBD1 CASSRRTGPGELFF TGTGCCAGTAGCCGACGGACAGGGCCCGGGGAGCTGTTTTTT
TRBJ2-1 few TRBV10-2 12 - CASREGGNEQFF TGCGCCAGCAGGGAGGGGGGTAATGAGCAGTTCTTC
TRBJ1-4 - TRBV7-2 15 - CASSSDYRQEEKLFF TGTGCCAGCAGCTCCGATTACCGACAGGAAGAAAAACTGTTTTTT
TRBJ1-1 - TRBV7-3 14 - CASSLDSSNTEAFF TGTGCCAGCAGCTTAGACAGCTCCAACACTGAAGCTTTCTTT
TRBJ2-2 - TRBV27 19 - CASSTPLVRGVIGTGELFF TGTGCCAGCAGTACCCCCCTAGTTAGGGGAGTGATAGGCACCGGGGAGCTGTTTTTT
TRBJ2-3 - TRBV30 10 - CAWQTDTQYF TGTGCCTGGCAGACAGATACGCAGTATTTT
TRBJ1-3 - TRBV3-1/TRBV3-2 15 - CASSQAAGTGNTIYF TGTGCCAGCAGCCAAGCGGCAGGGACTGGAAACACCATATATTTT
TRBJ2-1 once TRBV7-3 16 TRBD2 CASSASGLAGGLEQFF TGTGCCAGCAGCGCCTCCGGACTAGCGGGAGGGCTTGAGCAGTTCTTC
TRBJ2-6 - TRBV18 17 - CASSPRDGSSGANVLTF TGTGCCAGCTCACCAAGAGACGGTAGCTCTGGGGCCAACGTCCTGACTTTC
TRBJ2-5 - TRBV4-2 16 TRBD1 CASSQDFRGRWETQYF TGTGCCAGCAGCCAGGATTTCAGGGGGCGATGGGAGACCCAGTACTTC
TRBJ2-2 - TRBV5-1 19 - CASSFPNTSHDEWPGELFF TGCGCCAGCAGCTTCCCAAATACATCGCACGATGAGTGGCCCGGGGAGCTGTTTTTT
TRBJ2-1 - TRBV2 15 - CASSDRANSYNEQFF TGTGCCAGCAGTGACAGGGCGAACTCCTACAATGAGCAGTTCTTC
TRBJ2-2 - TRBV4-1 15 - CASSQVSSGTGELFF TGCGCCAGCAGCCAAGTTTCTTCAGGGACCGGGGAGCTGTTTTTT
TRBJ2-1 - TRBV2 17 TRBD1 CASRNSPGQGSYNEQFF TGTGCCAGCAGAAACAGTCCGGGACAGGGATCGTACAATGAGCAGTTCTTC
TRBJ1-5 - TRBV5-6 15 - CASSLEGYSNQPQHF TGTGCCAGCAGCTTGGAGGGTTATAGCAATCAGCCCCAGCATTTT
TRBJ1-3 - TRBV5-6 15 - CASGNWGLPGNTIYF TGTGCCAGCGGGAACTGGGGACTGCCTGGAAACACCATATATTTT
TRBJ2-7 - TRBV7-8 15 - CASSLEHLSRYEQYF TGTGCCAGCAGCTTAGAACACCTTAGTCGGTACGAGCAGTACTTC
TRBJ2-2 - TRBV10-2 16 TRBD2 CASKTLTSGSSGELFF TGCGCCAGTAAGACTTTAACCAGCGGGAGTTCCGGGGAGCTGTTTTTT
TRBJ2-2 - TRBV5-1 17 - CASSPTPRTANTGELFF TGCGCCAGCAGCCCCACCCCACGGACAGCGAACACCGGGGAGCTGTTTTTT
TRBJ1-1 - TRBV5-1 14 TRBD1 CASSLTGVNTEAFF TGCGCCAGCAGCTTGACAGGGGTGAACACTGAAGCTTTCTTT
TRBJ1-5 - TRBV7-8 14 - CASSFGASNQPQHF TGTGCCAGCAGCTTTGGGGCTTCTAATCAGCCCCAGCATTTT
TRBJ1-1 - TRBV11-2 13 - CASTPRGNTEAFF TGTGCCAGCACCCCGAGGGGTAACACTGAAGCTTTCTTT
TRBJ2-1 - TRBV19 12 - CASSANYNEQFF TGTGCCAGTAGTGCTAACTACAATGAGCAGTTCTTC
TRBJ2-6 - TRBV5-1 15 - CASSLEGSGANVLTF TGCGCCAGCAGCTTGGAAGGGTCCGGGGCCAACGTCCTGACTTTC
TRBJ2-3 - TRBV10-3 16 - CAISESWDSYTDTQYF TGTGCCATCAGTGAGTCGTGGGACTCCTACACAGATACGCAGTATTTT
TRBJ2-5 once TRBV21-1 12 - CASRGWGETQYF TGTGCCAGCAGAGGCTGGGGAGAGACCCAGTACTTC
TRBJ1-6 few TRBV14 12 TRBD1 CASSQPPGQLHF TGTGCCAGCAGCCAGCCACCGGGACAGCTCCACTTT